This TCR beta chain emerged from a study of beta chain features in type 1 diabetes. Germline loops: CDR1 SGDLS, CDR2 YYNGEE. This CDR3 comprises 16 residues. The J segment lost 3 bases and the V segment lost 3 bases, leaving 5 bases of the junction unmatched. This clone was counted between two and nine times. Its antigen is not known. Study-wide results and limits: The study found moderately but significantly shorter TCRB CDR3s in all four CD4+ subsets of Type 1 diabetes patients. Naive, central memory and regulatory TCRB repertoires appeared more similar among patients than healthy donors.

Sorting that relied on CD45RO/CCR7/CD25/CD127/CD95/CD27 yielded CD4+ naive, central memory, regulatory and stem cell-like memory cells. The entirety of the isolated RNA underwent reverse transcription, so expressed TCRB transcripts were sequenced. The repertoire was sequenced with immunoSEQ multiplex PCR; TCRdb's copy has only in-frame clones and lacks some. The table shows about 150,000 clones, with around 8% occurring only once. Sequencing was carried out using central memory CD4+ T cells from blood. The chain uses TRBV9 and TRBJ2-2; 10 nucleotides align to TRBD1. The clonotype originates from a woman aged 40 to 50 with type 1 diabetes. CDR3 nucleotides: TGTGCCAGCAGCGCAGGGACAGGGGCTGACACCGGGGAGCTGTTTTTT. Translation gives CASSAGTGADTGELFF.